This T cell receptor beta chain was obtained from a study of CD8 T cells in ankylosing spondylitis. This CDR3 spans 15 amino acids. V lost 1 base to trimming and J lost 7 bases; unmatched junction nucleotides: 7. Germline V gives CDR1 DFQATT, CDR2 SNEGSKA (reference sequence). The table lists this clonotype with many counts. TCRdb fed the 5' RACE reads into MiXCR, producing one record per CDR3 protein. The data hold some 250,000 distinct CDR3 sequences, with 20% to 30% observed a single time. The source is a male donor with ankylosing spondylitis or in good health (not recorded which). This chain connects TRBV20-1 to TRBJ1-6; 7 nucleotides agree with TRBD1. Sequenced material: blood, either unsorted or a sorted T cell fraction (not recorded which). The CDR3 loop is CSARGSGRGNSPLHF. Here the CDR3 DNA reads TGCAGTGCTAGAGGATCTGGCAGGGGGAATTCACCCCTCCACTTT.